The 30 T cell receptor beta chains in this list originate from one sample, sequenced in a study of regulatory T cells in long-lasting Graves disease. Arm-PCR of CDR3 regions and iRepertoire HTBI primers were the basis on which TCR beta libraries were built. TCRdb redid the calling of the multiplex PCR reads with MiXCR, one entry per CDR3 protein. The data show around 400,000 distinct CDR3 sequences, around 15% seen once. The time point denotes: newly diagnosed GD, antithyroid drugs for less than 3 months. From RNA extracted from PBMCs, the TCR library was made. The sequenced sample was peripheral blood mononuclear cells (PBMCs), obtained at new diagnosis, from a patient treated with antithyroid drugs. The receptors stem from a female donor with Graves disease.

This clonotype was seen repeatedly, ten times or more. The rearrangement links TRBV12-3 or TRBV12-4 to TRBJ1-3; TRBD1 matches 10 bases. Losses at the gene ends were 2 bases for V and 0 bases for J; bases not matched to a gene: 10. The CDR3 length is 19 residues. The CDR3: CASSLMVGTGAASGNTIYF. The CDR3 bases are TGTGCCAGCAGTTTAATGGTGGGGACAGGGGCCGCCTCTGGAAACACCATATATTTT.

In this sample, this clonotype turned up many times. The J gene is TRBJ2-7, the V gene TRBV6-1; TRBD1 matches 10 bases. V dropped 3 bases and J dropped 5; count of bases not matched to a gene: 1. The CDR3 runs 13 residues. CDR1 MNHNS and CDR2 SASEGT come from the germline V gene. DNA for the CDR3: TGTGCCAGCAGTGACGGGACAGGGGACGAGCAGTACTTC. Translation: CASSDGTGDEQYF.

As for this clonotype: Germline is not matched at one junction end, which may reflect a read error. This rearrangement joins TRBV7-2 to TRBJ2-3; D gene ambiguous. In germline, CDR1 is SGHTA, CDR2 FQGNSA. The CDR3 loop spans 13 amino acids. CDR3 nucleotide sequence: TGTGCCTGCAGCTCACTCCGGGTAGATACGCAGTATTTT. This encodes CACSSLRVDTQYF.

This clonotype occurred many times. The rearrangement links TRBV12-3 or TRBV12-4 to TRBJ2-3; D not resolved. CDR3 size: 11 residues. Trimming left V 6 bases short and J 4 bases short, with 5 bases between. The CDR3 region is CASRVADTQYF. The CDR3, as DNA: TGTGCCAGCAGGGTGGCAGATACGCAGTATTTT.

This clonotype was seen many times. This sequence joins TRBV25-1 and TRBJ1-1, with a possible D match to TRBD1 (5 bases). V shed 3 bases and J shed 1 base, with 18 bases lying between them. CDR1 and CDR2 from the germline V gene are MGHDK and SYGVNS. The length of the CDR3 is 17 residues. For the CDR3, the DNA is TGTGCCAGCAGTGACCCTCCCCAGGGTTACTCGAACACTGAAGCTTTCTTT. Amino acids: CASSDPPQGYSNTEAFF. The complete variable domain, with remaining parts taken from reference TRBV25-1 and TRBJ1-1, reads EADIYQTPRYLVIGTGKKITLECSQTMGHDKMYWYQQDPGMELHLIHYSYGVNSTEKGDLSSESTVSRIRTEHFPLTLESARPSHTSQYLCASSDPPQGYSNTEAFFGQGTRLTVV.

This clonotype was counted many times. The chain is built from TRBV28 and TRBJ2-5; 7 bases are shared with TRBD2. The CDR3 totals 16 residues. Germline CDR1 and CDR2: MDHEN and SYDVKM. V lost 6 bases and J lost 3; bases outside the gene matches: 13. CDR3 amino acids: CASSQEPLLAEETQYF. Here the CDR3 DNA reads TGTGCCAGCAGCCAGGAGCCCCTTCTAGCGGAAGAGACCCAGTACTTC.

Many counts were recorded for this clonotype. The chain uses TRBV7-9 and TRBJ2-1, with 8 bases lining up with TRBD2. Germline V gene sequence: CDR1 SEHNR, CDR2 FQNEAQ (reference sequence). The CDR3 contains 17 residues. J was trimmed by 9 bases and V by 2 bases; bases with no gene match: 15. CDR3 residues: CASSLMGLVYRLGEQFF. As DNA, the CDR3 is TGTGCCAGCAGCTTAATGGGACTAGTATATCGTTTGGGTGAGCAGTTCTTC. The full variable domain, completed using reference TRBV7-9 and TRBJ2-1, is DTGVSQNPRHKITKRGQNVTFRCDPISEHNRLYWYRQTLGQGPEFLTYFQNEAQLEKSRLLSDRFSAERPKGSFSTLEIQRTEQGDSAMYLCASSLMGLVYRLGEQFFGPGTRLTVL.

This clonotype was counted once. J is TRBJ2-3 and V is TRBV7-9; TRBD1 is a possible D gene (5 bases). Germline values: CDR1 SEHNR, CDR2 FQNEAQ (reference sequence). Trimming pared 3 bases from V and 1 base from J, leaving 8 bases between. CDR3 length: 14 residues. CDR3 in DNA: TGTGCCAGCAGCTTGCCCAGGGGCACAGATACGCAGTATTTT. Amino acid sequence: CASSLPRGTDTQYF.

This clonotype was picked up many times. This sequence joins TRBV10-2 and TRBJ2-7; 8 nucleotides line up with TRBD2. Germline trimming cut 3 bases from V and 5 bases from J; bases unmatched to any gene: 0. This CDR3 is built from 12 residues. Germline V gene data show CDR1 as WSHSY and CDR2 as SAAADI. The CDR3 coding sequence is TGCGCCAGCAGTGAAGCGGGAGACGAGCAGTACTTC. This sequence encodes CASSEAGDEQYF.

In this sample, this clonotype turned up many times. The chain employs TRBV5-6 and TRBJ1-2; possibly TRBD1 for D (5 bases). The germline CDR1 and CDR2 sequences are SGHDT and YYEEEE. The CDR3 consists of 16 residues. V lost 3 bases, J lost 4 bases, and 19 bases lay in between. CDR3 bases: TGTGCCAGCAGCTCGGGGACCGGGACGTCGACCTATGGCTACACCTTC. Translated, it gives CASSSGTGTSTYGYTF.

This clonotype was picked up many times. The gene calls are TRBV28 and TRBJ2-7, with a tentative D call TRBD2 (6 bases). Germline V lookup: CDR1 MDHEN, CDR2 SYDVKM. V was pared by 7 bases and J by 4 bases, with 14 bases between. CDR3 length: 13 residues. CDR3 nucleotides: TGTGCCAGCAATTCATTCCGGGAGTACGAGCAGTACTTC. It translates to CASNSFREYEQYF.

This clonotype was seen many times. The chain employs TRBV12-3 or TRBV12-4 and TRBJ2-1; 7 bases line up with TRBD2. The junction had 5 bases not matched to a gene; V was cut back by 4 bases and J by 8 bases. CDR3 length equals 13 residues. The CDR3 loop reads CASSSGAGDEQFF. Written as DNA, the CDR3 is TGTGCCAGCAGTTCCGGGGCGGGGGATGAGCAGTTCTTC.

In this sample, this clonotype turned up once. A much larger clone differs by one base, so this may be a read error. This chain joins TRBV5-5 and TRBJ2-5; 7 positions match TRBD1. V gave up 4 bases and J gave up 0 bases; unmatched junction bases: 6. Germline assignment: CDR1 SGHKS and CDR2 YYEKEE (reference sequence). The CDR3 contains 15 residues. The CDR3 bases are TGTGCCAGCAGCGTGGACAGGTCGTACCAAGAGACCCAGTACTTC. Translated: CASSVDRSYQETQYF.

This clonotype was detected many times. V is TRBV5-1 and J is TRBJ1-2, with a tentative D call TRBD1 (6 bases). The CDR3 is 16 residues long. V lost 0 bases, J lost 4 bases, and 16 bases lay in between. Germline-derived CDR1 and CDR2 are SGHRS and YFSETQ. CDR3 sequence: CASSLGFLGAIYGYTF. The CDR3 DNA reads as TGCGCCAGCAGCTTGGGGTTTCTGGGGGCGATCTATGGCTACACCTTC.

This clonotype has a handful of counts. It may be a read error: a sequence one base away is much more abundant. The V call is TRBV3-1, the J call TRBJ2-7, with unresolved D. CDR1 LGHDT and CDR2 YNNKEL come from the germline V gene (reference sequence). With 3 bases removed from V and 3 bases from J, the gap between germline ends came to 15 bases. The CDR3 sequence is 15 residues long. CDR3 in DNA: TGTGCCAGCAGCCAGGTGACGGAAGGTTTCTACGAGCAGTACTTC. Its protein is CASSQVTEGFYEQYF.

This clonotype was observed a few times. A far more abundant clone sits one base away, making this likely a read error. Written as DNA, the CDR3 is TGTGCCAGCAGCAGGGCCAGAAATCAGCCCCAGCATTTT. Encoded protein: CASSRARNQPQHF. The gene calls are TRBV6-1 and TRBJ1-5, with D possibly TRBD1 on 5 matching bases. The germline V gene has CDR1 MNHNS and CDR2 SASEGT. The CDR3 is made up of 13 amino acids. The V gene lost 6 bases and the J gene lost 4 bases, with 10 bases spanning the gap.

The chain uses TRBV27 and TRBJ2-5; 12 positions agree with TRBD1. J gave up 5 bases and V 5 bases, and 9 bases lay outside the gene matches. CDR3 size: 16 residues. Per the germline V gene, CDR1 is MNHEY and CDR2 is SMNVEV (reference sequence). The CDR3 here is CASSQGTGGERETQYF. Written as DNA, the CDR3 is TGTGCCAGCAGTCAAGGGACAGGGGGCGAGCGGGAGACCCAGTACTTC.

This clonotype showed up many times. The CDR3 spells CASSLFGSETQYF. The DNA for the CDR3 is TGTGCCAGCAGTTTATTCGGGAGTGAGACCCAGTACTTC. The gene calls are TRBV12-3 or TRBV12-4 and TRBJ2-5, with D maybe TRBD2 (6 bases). CDR3 size: 13 residues. Trimming removed 2 bases from V and 5 bases from J, with 9 bases in between.

This clonotype was counted at least ten times. This rearrangement joins TRBV6-2 or TRBV6-3 to TRBJ2-5, with 12 bases lining up with TRBD2. V was clipped by 9 bases and J by 0 bases; unmatched bases: 2. Germline loops: CDR1 MNHEY, CDR2 SVGEGT. The CDR3 loop spans 14 amino acids. DNA of the CDR3: TGTGCCAGTACTAGCGGGAGGTACCAAGAGACCCAGTACTTC. This sequence encodes CASTSGRYQETQYF.

This clonotype was seen repeatedly, ten times or more. The gene calls are TRBV24-1 and TRBJ2-5; D remains unclear. This CDR3 spans 15 amino acids. Trimming took 4 bases from V and 5 from J, leaving 16 bases between them. Per the germline V gene, CDR1 is KGHDR and CDR2 is SFDVKD. CDR3 residues: CATSERQALRETQYF. The CDR3, as DNA: TGTGCCACCAGTGAACGACAAGCCCTTAGGGAGACCCAGTACTTC.

The chain combines TRBV18 with TRBJ2-3, with a weak D call TRBD1 (5 bases). CDR1 is KGHSH, CDR2 LQKENI, per germline. Trimming pared 6 bases from V and 2 bases from J, leaving 18 bases between. This CDR3 contains 16 residues. The CDR3 bases are TGTGCCAGCTCGAACGGACATGATCCCCTCACAGATACGCAGTATTTT. It yields the protein CASSNGHDPLTDTQYF.

This clonotype was found a few times. V usage is TRBV4-1 and J usage is TRBJ2-2; TRBD2 aligns across 12 bases. Losses at the gene ends were 3 bases for V and 7 bases for J; bases not matched to a gene: 6. The germline V gene encodes CDR1 MGHRA and CDR2 YSYEKL. The CDR3 spans 16 residues. CDR3 nucleotide sequence: TGCGCCAGCAGCCATCTTGGGACTAGCGGGTACGGGGAGCTGTTTTTT. It codes for CASSHLGTSGYGELFF.

This clonotype was counted ten times or more. The chain is built from TRBV6-2 or TRBV6-3 and TRBJ2-1; 7 nucleotides match TRBD2. J was trimmed by 4 bases and V by 6 bases; bases with no gene match: 3. Germline V gives CDR1 MNHEY, CDR2 SVGEGT. This CDR3 has 13 residues. CDR3 nucleotides: TGTGCCAGCAGGCTAGCGGTATACAATGAGCAGTTCTTC. Amino acids: CASRLAVYNEQFF.

This clonotype was observed a few times. The chain joins TRBV5-1 to TRBJ2-2, with D possibly being TRBD1 (6 bases). Between the trimmed V and J ends, which lost 7 bases and 3 bases, there was a span of 10 bases. This CDR3 is 13 amino acids long. The germline gives CDR1 SGHRS, CDR2 YFSETQ. CDR3 amino acids: CASGQTYTGELFF. The CDR3 nucleotides are TGCGCCAGCGGACAGACGTACACCGGGGAGCTGTTTTTT. The variable domain in full, with the rest retrieved from reference TRBV5-1 and TRBJ2-2, is KAGVTQTPRYLIKTRGQQVTLSCSPISGHRSVSWYQQTPGQGLQFLFEYFSETQRNKGNFPGRFSGRQFSNSRSEMNVSTLELGDSALYLCASGQTYTGELFFGEGSRLTVL.

In its sample, this clonotype was seen many times. The rearrangement uses TRBV7-2 and TRBJ1-5, with a tentative D call TRBD1 (6 bases). There are 14 residues in the CDR3. The V end was cut by 5 bases, the J end by 7 bases, with 15 bases between. Germline CDR1 SGHTA, CDR2 FQGNSA. CDR3 region: CASSDPGAHQPQHF. The CDR3 nucleotides are TGTGCCAGCAGCGATCCAGGGGCTCACCAGCCCCAGCATTTT. The full variable domain, rest sourced from reference TRBV7-2 and TRBJ1-5, is GAGVSQSPSNKVTEKGKDVELRCDPISGHTALYWYRQSLGQGLEFLIYFQGNSAPDKSGLPSDRFSAERTGGSVSTLTIQRTQQEDSAVYLCASSDPGAHQPQHFGDGTRLSIL.

The chain joins TRBV5-1 to TRBJ2-2; D is ambiguous. CDR1 is SGHRS, CDR2 YFSETQ, per germline. Trimming cost V 3 bases and J 2 bases, with 17 bases left between them. The CDR3 has 17 residues. The CDR3 nucleotides read TGCGCCAGCAGCTGGAGTATCCTAGGGATCAACACCGGGGAGCTGTTTTTT. Its protein is CASSWSILGINTGELFF.

Remarks on this clonotype: A far larger clone is off by one base, so a read error is likely. This chain links TRBV11-1 with TRBJ2-1; D is tentatively TRBD1 or TRBD2 (5 bases each). Trimming stripped 8 bases from V and 0 bases from J, with 20 bases between. Germline V gene lookup returns CDR1 SGHAT and CDR2 FQDESV (reference sequence). The length of the CDR3 is 17 residues. CDR3 sequence reads: CASRGTGWGSSYNEQFF. The CDR3 bases are TGTGCCAGCCGTGGCACGGGGTGGGGGAGCTCCTACAATGAGCAGTTCTTC.

This clonotype appeared many times. The rearrangement links TRBV28 to TRBJ1-2; a weak D match, TRBD1 (6 bases). Germline V gene sequence: CDR1 MDHEN, CDR2 SYDVKM. The germline V and J ends were trimmed by 4 bases and 8 bases, with 17 bases remaining between them. The CDR3 consists of 14 residues. CDR3 protein: CASSYHRARGGYTF. CDR3 nucleotide sequence: TGTGCCAGCAGTTACCACAGGGCAAGAGGCGGCTACACCTTC.

At least ten counts were recorded for this clonotype. The rearrangement uses TRBV28 and TRBJ2-7; TRBD2 matches 12 bases. The trim removed 6 bases at V and 9 bases at J, leaving 6 bases unmatched. Per the germline V gene, CDR1 is MDHEN and CDR2 is SYDVKM. This CDR3 region has 13 residues. CDR3 amino acids: CASSASGRAVQYF. The DNA for the CDR3 is TGTGCCAGCAGCGCTAGCGGGAGGGCCGTGCAGTACTTC.

The chain employs TRBV10-1 and TRBJ2-1, with D unclear. CDR1 and CDR2 from the germline V gene are WNHNN and SYGVQD (reference sequence). Deletions cut 0 bases from V and 4 bases from J, with 4 bases between. The CDR3 consists of 13 residues. The CDR3 DNA reads as TGCGCCAGCAGTGAGTCGTTGTACAATGAGCAGTTCTTC. Protein: CASSESLYNEQFF.